The rows below give T cell receptor beta chains drawn from one sample of a study of cytomegalovirus exposure and HLA in healthy donors. Clones were sequenced by immunoSEQ multiplex PCR, and TCRdb holds only the in-frame ones, with some missing. The table has more than 85,000 clones, 81% seen once; the top ten hold about 2%. Sequenced sample: PBMCs. These receptors came from a woman aged 25 to 39 in good health and CMV-seronegative. CDR3s leave out the opening cysteine and the closing phenylalanine or tryptophan. Fields, in order: V gene, J gene, CDR3 protein.

TRBV27	TRBJ2-6	ASSFLTRDRGLGANVLT
TRBV5-1	TRBJ2-5	ASSLGVGRGETQY
TRBV9	TRBJ2-2	ASSVEQGGTGELF
TRBV9	TRBJ1-3	ASSPMEAGTWGNTIY
TRBV7-9	TRBJ2-4	ASSSRGRGLAKNIQY
TRBV19	TRBJ2-7	ASSTLAGVGYEQY
TRBV27	TRBJ2-7	ASSPLYGTGFYEQY
TRBV28	TRBJ2-7	ASSFLREQY
TRBV5-1	TRBJ1-3	ASRPTVSGNTIY
TRBV5-1	TRBJ2-5	ASSETGGRETQY
TRBV28	TRBJ2-3	ASSLGGSTDTQY
TRBV7-8	TRBJ2-1	ASSQQGLAGLSEQF
TRBV4-1	TRBJ2-2	ASTDRASGRAWNTGELF
TRBV7-9	TRBJ1-3	ASSRGTDGNTIY
TRBV6-1	TRBJ2-4	ASTGSAKNIQY
TRBV30	TRBJ2-1	AWSLSGILPELRYNEQF
TRBV4-2	TRBJ1-1	ASSQAQGVPEAF
TRBV5-6	TRBJ2-7	ASSCKPGQGHEQY
TRBV27	TRBJ2-2	ASSPYTGELF
TRBV5-1	TRBJ2-5	ASSLRQGSETQY
TRBV15	TRBJ2-3	ATSGDFLRADTQY
TRBV6-1	TRBJ2-3	ASSGGQGRTDTQY
TRBV2	TRBJ1-3	ASSPPGQGNTIY
TRBV7-9	TRBJ1-4	ASSPPRAPEGEKLF